Each of the 14 T cell receptor beta chains below was sequenced from the same sample in a study of blood T cell repertoires in COVID-19. This table comes from immunoSEQ multiplex PCR, and its TCRdb copy is limited to in-frame clones, with some not included. Here the sample spans roughly 250,000 clones, 80% to 85% being singletons. The sequencing sample was made of peripheral blood. These receptors were taken from a person between 65 and 79 years old with COVID-19, enrolled during active disease.

The chain employs TRBV3-1 (or the pseudogene TRBV3-2) and TRBJ1-5, with D tentatively TRBD1 (5 bases). V shed 3 bases and J shed 9 bases, with 12 bases lying between them. Germline CDR1 and CDR2: LGHDT and YNNKEL (reference sequence). The CDR3 is made up of 13 amino acids. CDR3 amino acids: CASSQSPGLPQHF. The CDR3 DNA reads as TGTGCCAGCAGCCAGTCCCCAGGGTTGCCCCAGCATTTT.

The rearrangement joins TRBV29-1 to TRBJ1-3; no reliable D call. Trimming shortened V by 6 bases and J by 0 bases, and 12 bases separated the two germline ends. This CDR3 has 14 amino acids. Germline V CDR1 and CDR2: SQVTM, ANQGSEA. This chain's CDR3 is CSVEDLSSGNTIYF. The CDR3 nucleotides are TGCAGCGTCGAGGACTTATCCTCTGGAAACACCATATATTTT.

This chain joins TRBV2 and TRBJ2-1, with D tentatively TRBD2 (5 bases). This CDR3 is 17 amino acids long. Trimming took off 6 bases at V and 5 bases at J, with 23 bases between the two ends. CDR1 is SNHLY, CDR2 FYNNEI, per germline. CDR3 coding DNA: TGTGCCAGCAGGCTCCTTAGGCTAGTCGGGATTGACAATGAGCAGTTCTTC. This codes for CASRLLRLVGIDNEQFF.

The chain has TRBV7-8 and TRBJ1-2; a possible D gene is TRBD1 (6 bases). The germline gives CDR1 SGHVS, CDR2 FQNEAQ. CDR3 length: 13 amino acids. V lost 1 base to trimming and J lost 4 bases, with 7 bases between them. The DNA for the CDR3 is TGTGCCAGCAGCTTAGTACAGGGCTATGGCTACACCTTC. Protein sequence: CASSLVQGYGYTF.

This rearrangement joins TRBV7-9 to TRBJ1-1; D is unresolved. Germline lookup yields CDR1 SEHNR and CDR2 FQNEAQ (reference sequence). Trimming stripped 2 bases from V and 8 bases from J, with 9 bases between. CDR3 length: 12 residues. In DNA form, the CDR3 reads TGTGCCAGCAGCTTATTTGGCAGGGAAGCTTTCTTT. Translated, it gives CASSLFGREAFF.

J is TRBJ1-2 and V is TRBV29-1; 8 positions agree with TRBD1. After removal of 6 bases from V and 8 bases from J, the junction contained 14 bases not matched to a gene. There are 14 residues in the CDR3. Per germline, CDR1 SQVTM and CDR2 ANQGSEA. The DNA for the CDR3 is TGCAGCGTGGGGGGGTTGGACAGGGAAGGCGGCTACACCTTC. It translates to CSVGGLDREGGYTF.

This clone was recorded only once. The V gene is TRBV5-5, the J gene TRBJ1-1; D might be TRBD1 (6 bases). Trimming took 3 bases from V and 1 from J, leaving 10 bases between them. Germline CDR1 and CDR2: SGHKS and YYEKEE (reference sequence). CDR3 size: 14 residues. The CDR3 reads CASSWDTANTEAFF. CDR3 DNA sequence: TGTGCCAGCAGCTGGGACACGGCGAACACTGAAGCTTTCTTT.

This sequence joins TRBV7-6 and TRBJ1-1; no firm D call. This CDR3 region has 15 residues. Per the germline V gene, CDR1 is SGHVS and CDR2 is FNYEAQ. Trimming pared 1 base from V and 1 base from J, leaving 10 bases between. CDR3 amino acids: CASSLVLETNTEAFF. In nucleotides, the CDR3 is TGTGCCAGCAGCTTAGTCTTGGAGACGAACACTGAAGCTTTCTTT.

Ten or more counts support this clone. V usage is TRBV21-1 and J usage is TRBJ2-1; no DNA check was done on the table's D call, TRBD2. TRBV21-1 is an annotated pseudogene. The CDR3 length is 18 residues. The CDR3 DNA reads as TGTGCCAGCGAAGGGCAGCGGGGGGCCCTTAGCTCCTACAATGAGCAGTTCTTC. It codes for CASEGQRGALSSYNEQFF.

The chain combines TRBV29-1 with TRBJ2-5; no definite D call. The germline V gene encodes CDR1 SQVTM and CDR2 ANQGSEA. Trimming stripped 6 bases from V and 3 bases from J, with 5 bases between. The CDR3 length is 10 residues. The CDR3 DNA is TGCAGCGTACGCGAAGAGACCCAGTACTTC. This encodes CSVREETQYF.

This clone has more than one count but fewer than ten. This chain joins TRBV6-5 and TRBJ2-1; 13 nucleotides line up with TRBD2. V gave up 6 bases and J gave up 7 bases; unmatched junction bases: 3. The CDR3 runs to 14 residues. Germline V gene data show CDR1 as MNHEY and CDR2 as SVGAGI. CDR3: CASRLAGGPNEQFF. The CDR3 nucleotides read TGTGCCAGCAGACTAGCGGGGGGGCCAAATGAGCAGTTCTTC.

The V gene is TRBV18, the J gene TRBJ1-6; 10 nucleotides match TRBD1. Germline loops: CDR1 KGHSH, CDR2 LQKENI. With V trimmed by 5 bases and J by 10 bases, 5 bases remained unmatched. The length of the CDR3 is 14 residues. The CDR3 protein is CASSKDRGGSPLHF. CDR3 bases: TGTGCCAGCTCAAAGGACAGGGGGGGCTCACCCCTCCACTTT.

The chain is built from TRBV7-2 and TRBJ1-2; a weak D match, TRBD1 (5 bases). V shed 4 bases and J shed 8 bases, with 14 bases lying between them. Germline V gene data show CDR1 as SGHTA and CDR2 as FQGNSA. CDR3 length equals 13 residues. The CDR3 reads CASSYRQGPGYTF. DNA of the CDR3: TGTGCCAGCAGCTACCGTCAGGGTCCGGGCTACACCTTC. Using reference TRBV7-2 and TRBJ1-2 for the parts outside the CDR3, the full variable domain is GAGVSQSPSNKVTEKGKDVELRCDPISGHTALYWYRQSLGQGLEFLIYFQGNSAPDKSGLPSDRFSAERTGGSVSTLTIQRTQQEDSAVYLCASSYRQGPGYTFGSGTRLTVV.

The genes are TRBV19 and TRBJ2-2; TRBD2 aligns across 7 bases. The germline V gene encodes CDR1 LNHDA and CDR2 SQIVND (reference sequence). The ends lost 6 bases at V and 6 bases at J; junction bases unmatched: 16. The CDR3 has 17 residues. CDR3 sequence: CASRFLRLALYAGELFF. The CDR3 nucleotides are TGTGCCAGTAGGTTTCTAAGACTAGCTCTTTATGCCGGGGAGCTGTTTTTT.